This entry describes one T cell receptor beta chain. No antigen is known for it. TCRdb's copy holds only in-frame clones and misses some; the assay was immunoSEQ multiplex PCR. The sample contains 2 million to 2.5 million clones, over 85% of which appear only once. This sample is part of a study of shared clonotypes between healthy human individuals. Study-wide results and caveats: The represented genetic and exposure-history diversity was limited by the small number of donors. Generation probabilities were higher for clonotypes shared across all four sorted-subset donors than for unshared ones.

The receptor comes from a man in his late teens or twenties in good health. Some clones in this sample may be carry-over from other donors' samples. The sequenced material came from naive CD4+ T cells from PBMCs. Subset described: CD45RA+ positively selected.

This chain's CDR3 is CASRLSTGLAHYEQYF. The CDR3 DNA sequence: TGTGCCAGCAGACTAAGTACGGGGCTAGCCCACTACGAGCAGTACTTC. The rearrangement joins TRBV4-2 to TRBJ2-7, with D perhaps assigned TRBD1 or TRBD2 (5 bases each). V was shortened by 6 bases and J by 3 bases, with 21 bases between the two germline ends. The CDR3 covers 16 residues. Germline CDR1 LGHNA, CDR2 YNFKEQ.